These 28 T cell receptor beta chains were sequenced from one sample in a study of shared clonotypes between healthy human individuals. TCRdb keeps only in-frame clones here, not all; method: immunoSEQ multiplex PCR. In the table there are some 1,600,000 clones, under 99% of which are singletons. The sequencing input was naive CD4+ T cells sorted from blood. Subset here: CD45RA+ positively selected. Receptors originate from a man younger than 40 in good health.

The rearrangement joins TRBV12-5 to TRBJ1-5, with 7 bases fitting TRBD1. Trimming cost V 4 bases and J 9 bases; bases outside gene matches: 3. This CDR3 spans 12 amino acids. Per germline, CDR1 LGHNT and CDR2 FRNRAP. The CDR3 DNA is TGTGCTAGTGGTTCCTGGACAGGGCCCCAGCATTTT. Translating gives CASGSWTGPQHF. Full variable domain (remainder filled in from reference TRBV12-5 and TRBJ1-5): DARVTQTPRHKVTEMGQEVTMRCQPILGHNTVFWYRQTMMQGLELLAYFRNRAPLDDSGMPKDRFSAEMPDATLATLKIQPSEPRDSAVYFCASGSWTGPQHFGDGTRLSIL.

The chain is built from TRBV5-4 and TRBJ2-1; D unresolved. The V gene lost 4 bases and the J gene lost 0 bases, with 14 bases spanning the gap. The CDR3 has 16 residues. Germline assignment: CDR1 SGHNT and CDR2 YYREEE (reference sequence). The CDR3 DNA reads TGTGCCAGCAGCAGAGAAGTCCTGAGCTCCTACAATGAGCAGTTCTTC. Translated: CASSREVLSSYNEQFF.

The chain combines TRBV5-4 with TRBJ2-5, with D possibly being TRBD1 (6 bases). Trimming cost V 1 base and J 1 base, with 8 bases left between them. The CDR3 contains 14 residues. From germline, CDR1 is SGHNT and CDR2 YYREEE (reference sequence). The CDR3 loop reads CASSLTDSQETQYF. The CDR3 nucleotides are TGTGCCAGCAGCTTGACGGACAGCCAAGAGACCCAGTACTTC.

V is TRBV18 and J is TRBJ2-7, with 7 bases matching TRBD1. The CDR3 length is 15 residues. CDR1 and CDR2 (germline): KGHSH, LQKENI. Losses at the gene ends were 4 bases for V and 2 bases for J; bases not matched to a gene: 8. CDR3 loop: CASSRQGNSAYEQYF. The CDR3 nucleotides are TGTGCCAGCTCACGACAGGGTAATTCCGCCTACGAGCAGTACTTC.

CDR3 nucleotides: TGTGCCAGCAGCCCAACCGGGACCGCGAACACCGGGGAGCTGTTTTTT. Translation gives CASSPTGTANTGELFF. The chain carries TRBV7-3 and TRBJ2-2; perhaps D is TRBD1 or TRBD2 (5 bases each). V was cut by 5 bases and J by 0 bases, with 13 bases left in between. The CDR3 has 16 residues. The V gene's germline CDR1 is SGHTA and CDR2 FQGTGA.

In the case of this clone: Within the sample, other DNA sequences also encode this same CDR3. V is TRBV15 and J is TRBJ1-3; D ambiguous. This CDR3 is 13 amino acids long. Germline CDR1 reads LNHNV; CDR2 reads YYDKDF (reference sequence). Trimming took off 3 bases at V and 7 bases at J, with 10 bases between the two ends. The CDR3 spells CATSRRSGNTIYF. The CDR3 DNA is TGTGCCACCAGCAGGAGATCGGGGAACACCATATATTTT.

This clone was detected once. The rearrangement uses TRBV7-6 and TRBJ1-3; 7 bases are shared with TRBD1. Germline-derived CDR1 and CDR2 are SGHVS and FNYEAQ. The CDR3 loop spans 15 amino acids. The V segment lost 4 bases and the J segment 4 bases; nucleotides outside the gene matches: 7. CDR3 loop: CASSSRADRGNTIYF. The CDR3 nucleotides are TGTGCCAGCAGCTCAAGAGCGGACAGGGGAAACACCATATATTTT. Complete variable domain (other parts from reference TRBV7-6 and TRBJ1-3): GAGVSQSPRYKVTKRGQDVALRCDPISGHVSLYWYRQALGQGPEFLTYFNYEAQQDKSGLPNDRFSAERPEGSISTLTIQRTEQRDSAMYRCASSSRADRGNTIYFGEGSWLTVV.

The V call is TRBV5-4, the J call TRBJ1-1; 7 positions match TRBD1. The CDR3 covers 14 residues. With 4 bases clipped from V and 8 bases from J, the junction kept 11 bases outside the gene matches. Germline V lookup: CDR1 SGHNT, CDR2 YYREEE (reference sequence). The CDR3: CASSGKQGNSEAFF. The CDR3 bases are TGTGCCAGCAGCGGAAAACAGGGGAATTCGGAAGCTTTCTTT.

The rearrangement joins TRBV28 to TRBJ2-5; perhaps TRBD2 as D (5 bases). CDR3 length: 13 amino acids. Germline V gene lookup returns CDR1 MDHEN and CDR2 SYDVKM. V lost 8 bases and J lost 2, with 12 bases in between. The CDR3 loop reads CASGILVQETQYF. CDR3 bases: TGTGCCAGCGGAATACTAGTACAAGAGACCCAGTACTTC.

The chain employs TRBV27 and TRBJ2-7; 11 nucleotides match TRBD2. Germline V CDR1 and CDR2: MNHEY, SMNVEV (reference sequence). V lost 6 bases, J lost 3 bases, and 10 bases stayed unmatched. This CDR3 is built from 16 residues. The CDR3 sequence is CASSKGTSGQFYEQYF. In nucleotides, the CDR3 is TGTGCCAGCAGCAAAGGGACTAGCGGACAATTCTACGAGCAGTACTTC.

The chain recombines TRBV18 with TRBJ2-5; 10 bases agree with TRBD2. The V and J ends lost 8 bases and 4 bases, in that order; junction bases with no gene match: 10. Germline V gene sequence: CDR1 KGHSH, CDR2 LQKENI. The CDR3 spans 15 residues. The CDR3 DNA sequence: TGTGCCAGCCTAATAGATCGGACTAGCGGAGAGACCCAGTACTTC. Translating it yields CASLIDRTSGETQYF.

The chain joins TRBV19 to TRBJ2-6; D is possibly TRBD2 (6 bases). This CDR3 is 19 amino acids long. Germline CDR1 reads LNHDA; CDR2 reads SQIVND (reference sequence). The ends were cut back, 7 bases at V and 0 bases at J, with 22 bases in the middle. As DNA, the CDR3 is TGTGCCAGTACTAAACACCTAGGGGACTCAAGCTCTGGGGCCAACGTCCTGACTTTC. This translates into CASTKHLGDSSSGANVLTF.

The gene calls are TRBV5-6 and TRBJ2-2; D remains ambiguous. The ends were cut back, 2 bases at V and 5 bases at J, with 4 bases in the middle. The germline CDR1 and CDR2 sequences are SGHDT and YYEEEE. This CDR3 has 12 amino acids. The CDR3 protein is CASSFLTGELFF. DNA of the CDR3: TGTGCCAGCAGCTTTTTGACCGGGGAGCTGTTTTTT.

The CDR3 is CASSWTGEGTGELFF. CDR3 DNA: TGTGCCAGCAGCTGGACAGGGGAAGGCACCGGGGAGCTGTTTTTT. This chain connects TRBV5-4 to TRBJ2-2; TRBD1 agrees at 9 bases. The germline V gene encodes CDR1 SGHNT and CDR2 YYREEE (reference sequence). V gave up 3 bases and J gave up 4 bases; unmatched junction bases: 4. This CDR3 has 15 amino acids.

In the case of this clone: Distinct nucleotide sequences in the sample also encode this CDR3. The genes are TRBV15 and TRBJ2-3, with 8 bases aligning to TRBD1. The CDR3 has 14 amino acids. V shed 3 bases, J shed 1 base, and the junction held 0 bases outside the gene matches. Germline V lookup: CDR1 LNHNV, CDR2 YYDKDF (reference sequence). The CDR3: CATSRDRGTDTQYF. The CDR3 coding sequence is TGTGCCACCAGCAGGGACAGGGGCACAGATACGCAGTATTTT.

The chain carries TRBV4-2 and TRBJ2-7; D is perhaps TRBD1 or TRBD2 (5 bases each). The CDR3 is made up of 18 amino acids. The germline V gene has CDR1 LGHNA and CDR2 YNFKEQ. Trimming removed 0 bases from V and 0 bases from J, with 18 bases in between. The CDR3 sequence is CASSQEQDGTSNSYEQYF. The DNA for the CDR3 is TGTGCCAGCAGCCAAGAACAGGACGGGACCAGCAACTCCTACGAGCAGTACTTC.

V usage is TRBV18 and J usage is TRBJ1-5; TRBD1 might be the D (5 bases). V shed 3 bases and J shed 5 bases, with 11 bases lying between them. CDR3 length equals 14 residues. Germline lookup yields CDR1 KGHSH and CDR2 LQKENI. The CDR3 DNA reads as TGTGCCAGCTCACCTAAAGCAGGGTATCAGCCCCAGCATTTT. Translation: CASSPKAGYQPQHF. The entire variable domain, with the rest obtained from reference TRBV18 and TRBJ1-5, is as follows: NAGVMQNPRHLVRRRGQEARLRCSPMKGHSHVYWYRQLPEEGLKFMVYLQKENIIDESGMPKERFSAEFPKEGPSILRIQQVVRGDSAAYFCASSPKAGYQPQHFGDGTRLSIL.

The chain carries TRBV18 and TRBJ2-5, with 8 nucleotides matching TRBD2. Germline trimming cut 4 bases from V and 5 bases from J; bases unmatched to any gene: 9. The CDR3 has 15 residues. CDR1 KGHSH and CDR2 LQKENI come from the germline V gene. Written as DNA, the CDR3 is TGTGCCAGCTCACTCGTCCGGGAGGGCAGGGAGACCCAGTACTTC. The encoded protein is CASSLVREGRETQYF.

The CDR3 DNA sequence: TGCGCCAGCAGCTTGGGGTTTCGATCAGTGACAGGGGGCGGCGAGCAGTACTTC. As protein: CASSLGFRSVTGGGEQYF. The chain carries TRBV5-1 and TRBJ2-7; TRBD1 matches at 10 bases. V shed 0 bases, J shed 6 bases, and the junction held 15 bases outside the gene matches. This CDR3 comprises 18 residues. CDR1 is SGHRS and CDR2 is YFSETQ in the germline V gene.

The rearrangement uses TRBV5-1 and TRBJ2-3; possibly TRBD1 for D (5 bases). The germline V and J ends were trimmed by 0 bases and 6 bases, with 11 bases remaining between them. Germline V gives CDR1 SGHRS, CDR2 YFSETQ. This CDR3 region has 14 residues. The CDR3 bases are TGCGCCAGCAGCTTGGACGGTGCAGGGGATACGCAGTATTTT. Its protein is CASSLDGAGDTQYF.

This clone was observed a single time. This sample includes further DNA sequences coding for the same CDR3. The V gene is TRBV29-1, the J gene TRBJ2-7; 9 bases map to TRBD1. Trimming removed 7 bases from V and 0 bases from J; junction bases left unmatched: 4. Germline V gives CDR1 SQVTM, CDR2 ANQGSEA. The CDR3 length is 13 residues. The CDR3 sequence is CSGGQGSSYEQYF. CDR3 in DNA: TGCAGCGGGGGACAGGGCAGCTCCTACGAGCAGTACTTC.

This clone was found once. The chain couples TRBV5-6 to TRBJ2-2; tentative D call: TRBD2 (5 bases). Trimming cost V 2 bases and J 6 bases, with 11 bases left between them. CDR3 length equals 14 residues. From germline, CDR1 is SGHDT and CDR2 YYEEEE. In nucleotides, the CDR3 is TGTGCCAGCAGCTTTTTGGGGAGTCCCGGGGAGCTGTTTTTT. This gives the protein CASSFLGSPGELFF.

The DNA for the CDR3 is TGTGCCAGTAGTACCCGGACAGGGGCCTACGAGCAGTACTTC. Protein: CASSTRTGAYEQYF. The chain recombines TRBV19 with TRBJ2-7; 9 bases line up with TRBD1. Germline V gene data show CDR1 as LNHDA and CDR2 as SQIVND (reference sequence). Losses at the gene ends were 4 bases for V and 2 bases for J; bases not matched to a gene: 3. The CDR3 totals 14 residues.

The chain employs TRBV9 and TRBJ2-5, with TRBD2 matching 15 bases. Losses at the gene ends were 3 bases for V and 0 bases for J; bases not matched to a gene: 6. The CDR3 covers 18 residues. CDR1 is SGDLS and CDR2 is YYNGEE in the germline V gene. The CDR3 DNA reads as TGTGCCAGCAGCGAGGGGACTAGCGGGAGGACGAACCAAGAGACCCAGTACTTC. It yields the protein CASSEGTSGRTNQETQYF.

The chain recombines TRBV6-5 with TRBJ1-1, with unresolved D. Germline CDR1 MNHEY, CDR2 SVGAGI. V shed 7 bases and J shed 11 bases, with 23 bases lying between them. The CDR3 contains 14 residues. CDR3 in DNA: TGTGCCAGCACCCAGTCGGCTGCTCAGACTGGGGCTTTCTTT. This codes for CASTQSAAQTGAFF.

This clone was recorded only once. CDR3 protein: CASGGAEYTDTQYF. The DNA for the CDR3 is TGTGCCAGCGGCGGGGCGGAATACACAGATACGCAGTATTTT. The V and J genes are TRBV6-1 and TRBJ2-3; a possible D gene is TRBD2 (6 bases). CDR1 is MNHNS and CDR2 is SASEGT in the germline V gene. Deletions cut 8 bases from V and 2 bases from J, with 14 bases between. This CDR3 spans 14 amino acids.

The chain's CDR3 is CASSRPRGGYNEQFF. As DNA, the CDR3 is TGTGCCAGCAGCCGCCCTCGGGGGGGTTACAATGAGCAGTTCTTC. The rearrangement links TRBV2 to TRBJ2-1, with TRBD2 matching 8 bases. Germline lookup yields CDR1 SNHLY and CDR2 FYNNEI. V trimming: 6 bases; J trimming: 4 bases; junction bases outside the gene matches: 8. This CDR3 contains 15 residues.

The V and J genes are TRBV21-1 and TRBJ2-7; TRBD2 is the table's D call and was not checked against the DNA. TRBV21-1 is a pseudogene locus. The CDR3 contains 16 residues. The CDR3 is CASSKETSGRTDEQYF. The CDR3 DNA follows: TGTGCCAGCAGCAAAGAAACTAGCGGGAGAACAGACGAGCAGTACTTC.